This TCR beta chain was profiled in a study of cytomegalovirus exposure and HLA in healthy donors. Study-wide results and caveats: Three chains linked to CMV were shown in vitro to be specific for CMV antigens. Investigators reported over 150 TCR beta chains as tied to cytomegalovirus.

Regarding donors, all were healthy bone marrow donors. Worth noting for this clone: Its antigen is undetermined.

This CDR3 comprises 14 residues. Germline CDR1 is LNHDA and CDR2 is SQIVND (reference sequence). V was clipped by 5 bases and J by 5 bases, with 10 bases between them. The study ran its PCR with 60 Vbeta and 13 Jbeta primers. Per the original methods: In a later analysis, around 87 million unique TCR beta chains included roughly 11 million shared by two or more donors. TCRdb's copy holds only in-frame clones and misses some; the assay was immunoSEQ multiplex PCR. V, J and clone size are those of that table, while D and trimming were read from the DNA. The sample shows approximately 160,000 clones, roughly 77% of them seen only once.

Input material: PBMCs. The chain employs TRBV19 and TRBJ1-6, with D possibly TRBD1 on 5 matching bases. The TCR comes from a male donor in good health and CMV-seronegative. The CDR3 here is CASSWTRDNSPLHF. For the CDR3, the DNA is TGTGCCAGTAGTTGGACACGCGATAATTCACCCCTCCACTTT.